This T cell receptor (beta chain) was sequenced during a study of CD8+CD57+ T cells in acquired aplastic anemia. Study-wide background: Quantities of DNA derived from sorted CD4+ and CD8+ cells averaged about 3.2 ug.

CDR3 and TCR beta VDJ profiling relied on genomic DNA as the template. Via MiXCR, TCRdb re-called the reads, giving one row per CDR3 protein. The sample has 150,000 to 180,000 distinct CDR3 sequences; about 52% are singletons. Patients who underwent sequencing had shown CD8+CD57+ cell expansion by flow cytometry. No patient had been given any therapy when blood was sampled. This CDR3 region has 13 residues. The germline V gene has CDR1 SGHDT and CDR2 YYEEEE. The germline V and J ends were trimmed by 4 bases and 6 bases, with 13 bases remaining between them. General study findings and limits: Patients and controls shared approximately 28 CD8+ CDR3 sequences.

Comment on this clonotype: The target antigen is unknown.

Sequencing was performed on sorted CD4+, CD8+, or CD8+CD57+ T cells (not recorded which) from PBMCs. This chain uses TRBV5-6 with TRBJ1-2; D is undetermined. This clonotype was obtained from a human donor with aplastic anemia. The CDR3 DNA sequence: TGTGCCAGCAGCCCCGGGAATTACCATGGCTACACCTTC. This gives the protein CASSPGNYHGYTF.